This section outlines one T cell receptor (beta chain) sequence together with its context. Its specificity is not known. An expansion of CD8+CD57+ cells by flow cytometry had been shown in patients chosen for sequencing. The sample is drawn from a study of CD8+CD57+ T cells in acquired aplastic anemia. Findings of the study overall: Between patients and controls, CD8+ Simpson's diversity did not vary significantly.

The TCR beta profiling, which covered VDJ combination and CDR3 sequence, was carried out using genomic DNA as the template. TCRdb ran MiXCR on the reads and lists one entry per CDR3 protein. This sample has about 54,000 distinct CDR3 sequences, with roughly 60% found just once. The sample was sorted CD4+, CD8+, or CD8+CD57+ T cells (not recorded which) from PBMCs. The source is a human donor with aplastic anemia.

Here the CDR3 reads CATSGVGTDTQYF. CDR3 in DNA: TGTGCCACCTCAGGGGTTGGCACAGATACGCAGTATTTT. The chain employs TRBV15 and TRBJ2-3, with D possibly matching TRBD1 (6 bases). Germline assignment: CDR1 LNHNV and CDR2 YYDKDF (reference sequence). CDR3 size: 13 residues. V was clipped by 8 bases and J by 1 base, with 10 bases between them. Looking up the rest from reference TRBV15 and TRBJ2-3 gives the full variable domain: DAMVIQNPRYQVTQFGKPVTLSCSQTLNHNVMYWYQQKSSQAPKLLFHYYDKDFNNEADTPDNFQSRRPNTSFCFLDIRSPGLGDTAMYLCATSGVGTDTQYFGPGTRLTVL.